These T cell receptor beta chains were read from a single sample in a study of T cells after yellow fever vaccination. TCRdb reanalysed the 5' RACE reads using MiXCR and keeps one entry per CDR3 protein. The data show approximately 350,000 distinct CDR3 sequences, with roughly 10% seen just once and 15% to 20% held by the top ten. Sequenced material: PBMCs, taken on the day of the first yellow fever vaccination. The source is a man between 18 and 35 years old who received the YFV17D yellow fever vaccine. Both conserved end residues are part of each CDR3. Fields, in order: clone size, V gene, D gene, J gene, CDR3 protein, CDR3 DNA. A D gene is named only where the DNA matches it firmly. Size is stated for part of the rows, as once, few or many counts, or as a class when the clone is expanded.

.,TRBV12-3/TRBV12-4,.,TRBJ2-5,CASSFRAQKQETQYF,TGTGCCAGCAGTTTCCGGGCCCAAAAGCAAGAGACCCAGTACTTC
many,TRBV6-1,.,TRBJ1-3,CASSEQGGNTIYF,TGTGCCAGCAGTGAACAGGGTGGAAACACCATATATTTT
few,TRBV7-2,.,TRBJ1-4,CASSTGTRAEKLFF,TGTGCCAGCAGCACAGGGACCCGGGCTGAAAAACTGTTTTTT
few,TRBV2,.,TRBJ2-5,CASSERPSNWETQYF,TGTGCCAGCAGTGAACGGCCTTCCAATTGGGAGACCCAGTACTTC
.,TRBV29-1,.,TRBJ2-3,CSVVRRGADTQYF,TGCAGCGTTGTGCGGAGGGGAGCAGATACGCAGTATTTT
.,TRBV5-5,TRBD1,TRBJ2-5,CASSSRGTVQETQYF,TGTGCCAGCAGCTCCAGGGGGACGGTCCAAGAGACCCAGTACTTC
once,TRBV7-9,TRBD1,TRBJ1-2,CASSSPRTGENYGYTF,TGTGCCAGCAGCTCGCCGCGGACAGGGGAAAACTATGGCTACACCTTC
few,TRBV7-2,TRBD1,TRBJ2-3,CASSVTGGVVTDTQYF,TGTGCCAGCAGCGTGACAGGGGGCGTCGTCACAGATACGCAGTATTTT
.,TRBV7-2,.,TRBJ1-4,CASSLRSWGEKLFF,TGTGCCAGCAGCTTAAGGTCGTGGGGTGAAAAACTGTTTTTT
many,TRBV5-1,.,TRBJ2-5,CASSYPQGGETQYF,TGCGCCAGCAGCTATCCACAGGGAGGAGAGACCCAGTACTTC
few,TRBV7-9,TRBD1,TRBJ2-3,CASSLLQGTADTQYF,TGTGCCAGCAGCTTATTACAGGGGACCGCAGATACGCAGTATTTT
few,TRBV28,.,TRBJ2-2,CASSFPRVLVNTGELFF,TGTGCCAGCAGTTTTCCCAGGGTTCTAGTGAACACCGGGGAGCTGTTTTTT
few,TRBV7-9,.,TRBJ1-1,CASSKGVGGLVETEAFF,TGTGCCAGCAGCAAAGGGGTTGGAGGGCTCGTGGAAACTGAAGCTTTCTTT
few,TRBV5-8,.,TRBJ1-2,CASSTLGRDYGYTF,TGTGCCAGCAGCACCCTGGGACGGGACTATGGCTACACCTTC
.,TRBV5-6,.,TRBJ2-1,CASSLGVSSEQFF,TGTGCCAGCAGCTTGGGGGTATCGAGTGAGCAGTTCTTC
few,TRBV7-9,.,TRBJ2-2,CASSQGQNTGELFF,TGTGCCAGCAGCCAAGGACAGAACACCGGGGAGCTGTTTTTT
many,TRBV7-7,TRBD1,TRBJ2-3,CASSVDRGTDTQYF,TGTGCTAGCAGCGTAGACAGGGGCACAGATACGCAGTATTTT
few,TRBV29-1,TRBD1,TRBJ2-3,CSVGPGGDTQYF,TGCAGCGTTGGACCAGGGGGAGATACGCAGTATTTT
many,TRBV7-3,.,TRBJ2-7,CASSLRANYEQYF,TGTGCCAGCAGCTTAAGGGCTAACTACGAGCAGTACTTC
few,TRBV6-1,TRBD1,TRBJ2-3,CASRDRDLLAQYF,TGTGCCAGCCGGGACAGGGATCTCCTGGCGCAGTATTTT
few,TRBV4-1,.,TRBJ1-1,CASSPRESMNTEAFF,TGCGCCAGCAGCCCTCGGGAGAGCATGAACACTGAAGCTTTCTTT
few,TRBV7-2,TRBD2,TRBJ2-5,CASSLASGGNGGTQYF,TGTGCCAGCAGCTTAGCTAGCGGGGGCAACGGAGGGACCCAGTACTTC
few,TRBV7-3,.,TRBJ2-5,CASSLGTQEIQYF,TGTGCCAGCAGCCTTGGTACGCAAGAGATCCAGTACTTC
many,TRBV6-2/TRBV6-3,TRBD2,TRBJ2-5,CASSRTSGETQYF,TGTGCCAGCAGCCGGACTAGCGGAGAGACCCAGTACTTC
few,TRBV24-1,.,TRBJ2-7,CASGSYEQYF,TGTGCCTCGGGTTCCTACGAGCAGTACTTC
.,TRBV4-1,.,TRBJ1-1,CASSQAGGGNTEAFF,TGCGCCAGCAGCCAAGCCGGCGGCGGGAACACTGAAGCTTTCTTT
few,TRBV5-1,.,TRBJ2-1,CASSFLGLDNEQFF,TGCGCCAGCAGCTTTCTGGGCCTGGACAATGAGCAGTTCTTC
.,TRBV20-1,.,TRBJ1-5,CSARTGSRQPQHF,TGCAGTGCTAGGACAGGCTCGCGGCAGCCCCAGCATTTT
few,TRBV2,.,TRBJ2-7,CASSREGGSSYEQYF,TGTGCCAGCAGTCGCGAGGGGGGGAGCTCCTACGAGCAGTACTTC
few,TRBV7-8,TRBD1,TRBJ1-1,CASSARDRESEAFF,TGTGCCAGCAGCGCGCGGGACAGGGAATCTGAAGCTTTCTTT
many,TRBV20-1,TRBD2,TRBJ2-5,CSARGPWREETQYF,TGCAGTGCTAGAGGCCCCTGGCGGGAGGAGACCCAGTACTTC
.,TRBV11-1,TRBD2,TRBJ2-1,CASSLAGGVRIEQFF,TGTGCCAGCAGCTTAGCGGGGGGGGTACGAATTGAGCAGTTCTTC
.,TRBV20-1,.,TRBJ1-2,CSTSGENNRPYGYTF,TGCAGTACAAGTGGGGAGAACAATCGCCCCTATGGCTACACCTTC
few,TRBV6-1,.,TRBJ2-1,CASRRASRNEQFF,TGTGCCAGCAGGAGGGCTTCTCGTAATGAGCAGTTCTTC
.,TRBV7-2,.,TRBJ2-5,CASSFEGPLGTQYF,TGTGCCAGCAGCTTTGAGGGACCCCTGGGGACCCAGTACTTC
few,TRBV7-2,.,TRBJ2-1,CASSLRRYNEQFF,TGTGCCAGCAGCTTACGAAGGTACAATGAGCAGTTCTTC
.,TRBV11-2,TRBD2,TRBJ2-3,CASSLSGSGGTSTDTQYF,TGTGCCAGCAGCTTGTCGGGTAGCGGGGGAACCTCCACAGATACGCAGTATTTT
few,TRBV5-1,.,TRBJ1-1,CASSLLGAPLNTEAFF,TGCGCCAGCAGCTTGCTAGGGGCCCCCTTGAACACTGAAGCTTTCTTT
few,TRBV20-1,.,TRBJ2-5,CSASGQETQYF,TGCAGTGCTAGCGGTCAAGAGACCCAGTACTTC
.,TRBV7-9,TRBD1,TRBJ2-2,CASSSYGGTGTGELFF,TGTGCCAGCAGCTCCTACGGCGGGACAGGTACCGGGGAGCTGTTTTTT
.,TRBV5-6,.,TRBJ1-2,CASSFISGTLYGYTF,TGTGCCAGCAGCTTTATATCCGGGACCCTCTATGGCTACACCTTC
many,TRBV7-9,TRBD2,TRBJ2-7,CASSLAGGEREQYF,TGTGCCAGCAGCTTGGCCGGGGGGGAGCGCGAGCAGTACTTC
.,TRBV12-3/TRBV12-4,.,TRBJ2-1,CASSKISGRYNEQFF,TGTGCCAGCAGTAAAATTTCCGGGAGATACAATGAGCAGTTCTTC
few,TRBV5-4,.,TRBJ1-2,CASSLDISTYTF,TGTGCCAGCAGCTTGGACATCTCCACGTACACCTTC
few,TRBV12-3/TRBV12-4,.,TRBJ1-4,CASSLGQGIREKLFF,TGTGCCAGCAGTTTAGGGCAGGGTATTCGGGAAAAACTGTTTTTT